This T cell receptor (beta chain) was identified during a study of cytomegalovirus exposure and HLA in healthy donors. Study-level information: Roughly 180 million T cells yielded some 100 million unique TCR beta sequences, as an earlier analysis found.

The CDR3 is 15 amino acids. Germline V gene data show CDR1 as SGHNT and CDR2 as YENEEA. The trim removed 6 bases at V and 7 bases at J, leaving 12 bases unmatched. Healthy bone marrow donors supplied every sample. This PCR relied on a set of 60 Vbeta primers and 13 Jbeta primers. Clones were read by immunoSEQ multiplex PCR, and TCRdb kept only the in-frame ones, dropping some. The profile covers about 50,000 clones, with roughly 72% appearing a single time and 9% to 9.5% taken by the ten largest. Study-wide points: The later analysis indicated that the majority of CMV-associated TCR beta chains appeared HLA-restricted. Cytomegalovirus-associated status was assigned to some 180 TCR beta chains.

For this clone: Its antigen remains unknown.

The chain links TRBV11-3 to TRBJ2-1; 7 bases map to TRBD2. This receptor was obtained from a woman aged 50 to 60 in good health and CMV-seronegative. The source material was PBMCs. The CDR3 nucleotides are TGTGCCAGCAGTTCTCTAGCGGCCGGGGCTAATGAGCAGTTCTTC. This encodes CASSSLAAGANEQFF.